This T cell receptor (beta chain) was obtained from a study of T cell changes during pregnancy in multiple sclerosis (dated by TCRdb to the late 2010s). A note on the overall study: The study looked at changes in the T cell repertoire across pregnancy in women with multiple sclerosis.

The CDR1 and CDR2 encoded by the germline V gene are MGHRA and YSYEKL. From the cysteine through the phenylalanine, the CDR3 covers 15 amino acids. Just the 45-base CDR3 DNA is kept, in frame starting at base 1. V and J are trimmed by 4 bases and 2 bases, and the gene matches miss 2 bases of the junction. Library method: the immunoSEQ multiplex PCR assay. TCRdb obtained this table from immuneACCESS and retained in-frame rearrangements with V and J assigned. These tables miss some clones; where compared with another copy, unresolved V genes account for less than half of the shortfall, and the remainder is unexplained. This sample has about 60,000 clones in its table, and 80% to 95% of those were observed once. The top ten constitute more than 3% of the sample. The count of this clone is one. Its antigen is currently not known. No per-base quality is available; no much larger clone lies one base away.

Material: CD8+ T cells from peripheral blood mononuclear cells, obtained in the second trimester of pregnancy. The TCR comes from a female donor with multiple sclerosis, enrolled in a pregnancy study. The V and J segments used are TRBV4-1 and TRBJ2-7; the central 13 bases match TRBD2. The nucleotide sequence is given as TGCGCCAGCAGCCCCGGACTAGCGGGGGCCTACGAGCAGTACTTC. Its protein reads: CASSPGLAGAYEQYF.